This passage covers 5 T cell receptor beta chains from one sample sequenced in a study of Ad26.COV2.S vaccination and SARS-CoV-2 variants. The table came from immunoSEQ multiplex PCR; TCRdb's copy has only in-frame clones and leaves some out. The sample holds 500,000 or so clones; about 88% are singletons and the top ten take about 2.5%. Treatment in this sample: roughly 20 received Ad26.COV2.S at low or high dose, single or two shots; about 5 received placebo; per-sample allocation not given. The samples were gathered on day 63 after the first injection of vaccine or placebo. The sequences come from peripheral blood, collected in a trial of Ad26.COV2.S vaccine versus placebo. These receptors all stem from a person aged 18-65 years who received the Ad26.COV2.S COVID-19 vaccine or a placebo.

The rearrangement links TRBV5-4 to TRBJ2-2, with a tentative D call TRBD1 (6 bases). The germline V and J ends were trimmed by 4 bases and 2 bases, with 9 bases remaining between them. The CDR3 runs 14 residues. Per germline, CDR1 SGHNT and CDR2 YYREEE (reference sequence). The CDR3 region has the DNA TGTGCCAGCAGCAAGGACAGAAACACCGGGGAGCTGTTTTTT. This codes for CASSKDRNTGELFF.

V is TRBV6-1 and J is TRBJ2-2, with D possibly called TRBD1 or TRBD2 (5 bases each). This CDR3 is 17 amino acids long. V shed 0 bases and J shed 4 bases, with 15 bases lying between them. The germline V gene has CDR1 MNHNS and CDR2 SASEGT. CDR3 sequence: CASSEAIGGWGTGELFF. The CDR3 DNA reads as TGTGCCAGCAGTGAAGCCATTGGGGGTTGGGGCACCGGGGAGCTGTTTTTT.

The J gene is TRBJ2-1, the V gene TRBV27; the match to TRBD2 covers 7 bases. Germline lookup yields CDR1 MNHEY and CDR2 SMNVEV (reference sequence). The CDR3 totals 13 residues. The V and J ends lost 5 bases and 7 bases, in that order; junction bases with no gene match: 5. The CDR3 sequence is CASSGGGWNEQFF. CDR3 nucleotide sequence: TGTGCCAGCAGTGGCGGGGGATGGAATGAGCAGTTCTTC.

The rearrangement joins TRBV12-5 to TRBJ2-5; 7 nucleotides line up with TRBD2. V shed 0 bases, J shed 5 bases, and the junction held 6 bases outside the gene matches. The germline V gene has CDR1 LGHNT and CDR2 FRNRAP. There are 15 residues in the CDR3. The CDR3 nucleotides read TGTGCTAGTGGTTTGGTACAGGTGGGGGGGGAGACCCAGTACTTC. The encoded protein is CASGLVQVGGETQYF. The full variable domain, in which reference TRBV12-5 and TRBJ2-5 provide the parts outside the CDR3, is DARVTQTPRHKVTEMGQEVTMRCQPILGHNTVFWYRQTMMQGLELLAYFRNRAPLDDSGMPKDRFSAEMPDATLATLKIQPSEPRDSAVYFCASGLVQVGGETQYFGPGTRLLVL.

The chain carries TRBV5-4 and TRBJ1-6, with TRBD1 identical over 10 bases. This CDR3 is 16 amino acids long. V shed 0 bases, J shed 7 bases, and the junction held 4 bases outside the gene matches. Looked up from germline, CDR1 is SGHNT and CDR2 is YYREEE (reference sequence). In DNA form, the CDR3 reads TGTGCCAGCAGCTTGGAGGGACAGGGGTGGAATTCACCCCTCCACTTT. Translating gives CASSLEGQGWNSPLHF.